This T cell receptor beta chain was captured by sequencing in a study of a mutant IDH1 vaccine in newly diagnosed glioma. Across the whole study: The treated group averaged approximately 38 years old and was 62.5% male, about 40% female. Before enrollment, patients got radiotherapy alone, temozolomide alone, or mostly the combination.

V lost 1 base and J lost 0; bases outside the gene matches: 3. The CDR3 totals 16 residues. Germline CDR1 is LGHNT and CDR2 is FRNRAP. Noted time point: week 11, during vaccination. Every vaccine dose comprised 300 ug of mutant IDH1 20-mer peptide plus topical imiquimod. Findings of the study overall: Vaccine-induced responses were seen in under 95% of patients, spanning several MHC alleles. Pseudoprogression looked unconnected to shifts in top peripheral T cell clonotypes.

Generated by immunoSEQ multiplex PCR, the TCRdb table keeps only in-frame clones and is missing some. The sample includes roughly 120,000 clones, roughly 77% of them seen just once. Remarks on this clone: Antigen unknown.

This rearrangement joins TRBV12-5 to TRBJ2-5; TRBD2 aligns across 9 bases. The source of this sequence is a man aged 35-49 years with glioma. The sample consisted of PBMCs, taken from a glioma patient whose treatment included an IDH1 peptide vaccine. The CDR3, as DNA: TGTGCTAGTGGTTTGGCCCTAGCGGGGTACCAAGAGACCCAGTACTTC. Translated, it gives CASGLALAGYQETQYF.